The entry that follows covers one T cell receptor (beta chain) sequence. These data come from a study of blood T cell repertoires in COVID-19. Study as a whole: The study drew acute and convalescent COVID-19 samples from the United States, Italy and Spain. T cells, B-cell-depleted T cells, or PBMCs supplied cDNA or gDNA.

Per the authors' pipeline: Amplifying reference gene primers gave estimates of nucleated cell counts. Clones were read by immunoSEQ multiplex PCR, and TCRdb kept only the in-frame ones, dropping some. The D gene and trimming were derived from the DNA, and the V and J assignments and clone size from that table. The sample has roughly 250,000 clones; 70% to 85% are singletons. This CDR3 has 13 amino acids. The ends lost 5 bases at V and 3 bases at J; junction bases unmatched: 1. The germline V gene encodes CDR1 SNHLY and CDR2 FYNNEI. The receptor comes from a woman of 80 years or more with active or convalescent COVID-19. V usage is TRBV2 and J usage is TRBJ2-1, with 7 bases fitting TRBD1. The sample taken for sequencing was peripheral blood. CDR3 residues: CASSRTGYNEQFF. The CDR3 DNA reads TGTGCCAGCAGTCGGACAGGCTACAATGAGCAGTTCTTC.